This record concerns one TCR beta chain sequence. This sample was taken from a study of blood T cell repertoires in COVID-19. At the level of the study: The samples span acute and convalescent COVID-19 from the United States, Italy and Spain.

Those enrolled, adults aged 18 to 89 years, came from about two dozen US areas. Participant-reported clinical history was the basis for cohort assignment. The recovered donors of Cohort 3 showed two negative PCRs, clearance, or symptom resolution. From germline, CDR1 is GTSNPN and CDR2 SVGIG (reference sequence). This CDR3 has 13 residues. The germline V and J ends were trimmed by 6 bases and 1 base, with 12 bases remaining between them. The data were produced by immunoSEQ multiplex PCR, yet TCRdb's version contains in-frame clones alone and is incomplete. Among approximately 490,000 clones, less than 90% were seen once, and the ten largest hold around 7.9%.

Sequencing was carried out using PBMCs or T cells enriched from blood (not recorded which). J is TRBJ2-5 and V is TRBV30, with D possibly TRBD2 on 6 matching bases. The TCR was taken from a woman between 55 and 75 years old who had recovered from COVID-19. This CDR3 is CACARDFQETQYF. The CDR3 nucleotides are TGTGCCTGCGCGCGGGATTTCCAAGAGACCCAGTACTTC.